This T cell receptor beta chain originates from a study of T cell changes during pregnancy in multiple sclerosis. The table came from immunoSEQ multiplex PCR; TCRdb's copy has only in-frame clones and leaves some out. The sample holds 55,000 to 75,000 clones; about nine tenths are singletons and the top ten take roughly 1.3%. V gave up 2 bases and J gave up 10 bases; unmatched junction bases: 12. There are 15 residues in the CDR3. Germline V gives CDR1 MNHNY, CDR2 SVGAGI (reference sequence). The sequencing used peripheral blood, collected after pregnancy. The rearrangement uses TRBV6-6 and TRBJ2-3, with TRBD2 matching over 7 bases. This TCR was sampled from a female donor in good health, enrolled as a control in a pregnancy study. The CDR3 bases are TGTGCCAGCAGTTACACCCCGCAGTCGGGGGGTCCGCAGTATTTT. Translation: CASSYTPQSGGPQYF.